This TCR beta chain was observed in a study of control samples from healthy donors and cancer patients. In germline, CDR1 is ENHRY, CDR2 SYGVKD. J was trimmed by 7 bases and V by 6 bases; bases with no gene match: 4. The CDR3 covers 13 residues. Sequencing was performed with immunoSEQ multiplex PCR; in TCRdb, only in-frame clones are kept and a portion is missing. The profile shows some 150,000 clones, about 94% of them singletons. The clonotype comes from a man between 60 and 75 years old with colorectal cancer. The chain is built from TRBV10-3 and TRBJ1-5, with TRBD1 matching over 9 bases. Sequences were obtained from PBMCs. CDR3 loop: CAIRQGARQPQHF. The DNA for the CDR3 is TGTGCCATCAGACAGGGGGCCCGACAGCCCCAGCATTTT.